Listed below are T cell receptor beta chains from one sample, sequenced in a study of T cells in Graves' hyperthyroidism and ophthalmopathy. TCRdb reanalysed the multiplex PCR reads using MiXCR and keeps one entry per CDR3 protein. The repertoire consists of 550,000 to 700,000 distinct CDR3 sequences, with about 15% occurring once and the leading ten covering around 4.1%. The specimen was blood. These receptors came from a woman in her forties with Graves' ophthalmopathy. The CDR3 runs from the conserved cysteine through the conserved F or W. The D gene is left open where the match is weak. For some rows the clone size is stated as once, few or many, or as a class when expanded; others skip it.

>TRBV24-1|TRBJ2-7|many|.
CATSDSGSSKQYF
TGTGCCACCAGTGATTCTGGGTCCTCCAAGCAGTACTTC
>TRBV5-6|TRBJ1-1|many|.
CASSLAGTAFMNTEAFF
TGTGCCAGCAGCTTGGCGGGGACGGCATTCATGAACACTGAAGCTTTCTTT
>TRBV7-2|TRBJ2-7|.|.
CARSLAGVGGEQYF
TGTGCCAGAAGCTTAGCAGGGGTTGGTGGCGAGCAGTACTTC
>TRBV20-1|TRBJ2-7|many|TRBD1
CSARGRFTGVYEQYF
TGCAGTGCTAGAGGCAGATTCACAGGGGTCTACGAGCAGTACTTC
>TRBV6-2/TRBV6-3|TRBJ1-2|.|.
CASRSTGAVYGYTF
TGTGCCAGCAGGTCCACCGGGGCTGTCTATGGCTACACCTTC
>TRBV19|TRBJ1-3|.|.
CASTMRDFSGNTIYF
TGTGCCAGTACCATGCGGGATTTCTCTGGAAACACCATATATTTT
>TRBV2|TRBJ1-1|.|TRBD1
CAQRERTGAHTEAFF
TGTGCCCAAAGGGAGAGGACAGGGGCTCACACTGAAGCTTTCTTT
>TRBV5-4|TRBJ1-1|.|TRBD1
CASSPGQGGAEAFF
TGTGCCAGCAGCCCGGGACAGGGAGGGGCTGAAGCTTTCTTT
>TRBV28|TRBJ2-7|.|TRBD1
CASSLGQGAPHEQYF
TGTGCCAGCAGTTTAGGACAGGGGGCCCCTCACGAGCAGTACTTC
>TRBV11-1|TRBJ2-5|many|.
CASSLAKDSGGQETQYF
TGTGCCAGCAGCTTAGCGAAGGATAGCGGAGGCCAAGAGACCCAGTACTTC
>TRBV4-1|TRBJ1-1|.|TRBD1
CASSQDPQGQDTEAFF
TGCGCCAGCAGCCAAGACCCCCAGGGACAGGACACTGAAGCTTTCTTT
>TRBV6-5|TRBJ1-5|many|.
CASSYGPTDNQPQHF
TGTGCCAGCAGTTACGGTCCAACGGACAACCAGCCCCAGCATTTT
>TRBV29-1|TRBJ1-2|.|TRBD1
CSVRSGTGGHGYTF
TGCAGCGTCAGATCCGGGACAGGGGGCCATGGCTACACCTTC
>TRBV12-3/TRBV12-4|TRBJ1-5|many|.
CASSLGGWNQPQHF
TGTGCCAGCAGCCTAGGGGGGTGGAATCAGCCCCAGCATTTT
>TRBV6-1|TRBJ1-2|many|.
CASSLTGFDYGYTF
TGTGCCAGCAGCCTAACAGGGTTCGACTATGGCTACACCTTC
>TRBV4-2|TRBJ2-7|many|.
CASSPKGAGMIYEQYF
TGTGCCAGCAGTCCGAAGGGGGCGGGGATGATCTACGAGCAGTACTTC
>TRBV29-1|TRBJ1-6|.|.
CSAPGRGTPPLHF
TGCAGCGCTCCGGGGAGGGGGACTCCACCCCTCCACTTT
>TRBV7-2|TRBJ2-5|many|.
CASSPVGGGVQETQYF
TGTGCCAGCAGCCCCGTTGGAGGGGGGGTACAAGAGACCCAGTACTTC
>TRBV5-1|TRBJ2-2|few|.
CASSLGRQPANTGELFF
TGCGCCAGCAGCTTGGGCCGACAGCCCGCGAACACCGGGGAGCTGTTTTTT
>TRBV15|TRBJ2-5|many|TRBD1
CATSRGQGDETQYF
TGTGCCACCAGCAGAGGACAGGGGGATGAGACCCAGTACTTC
>TRBV6-1|TRBJ2-7|few|TRBD2
CASSTHPGGSGPYEQYF
TGTGCCAGCAGTACCCATCCGGGCGGGAGTGGTCCCTACGAGCAGTACTTC